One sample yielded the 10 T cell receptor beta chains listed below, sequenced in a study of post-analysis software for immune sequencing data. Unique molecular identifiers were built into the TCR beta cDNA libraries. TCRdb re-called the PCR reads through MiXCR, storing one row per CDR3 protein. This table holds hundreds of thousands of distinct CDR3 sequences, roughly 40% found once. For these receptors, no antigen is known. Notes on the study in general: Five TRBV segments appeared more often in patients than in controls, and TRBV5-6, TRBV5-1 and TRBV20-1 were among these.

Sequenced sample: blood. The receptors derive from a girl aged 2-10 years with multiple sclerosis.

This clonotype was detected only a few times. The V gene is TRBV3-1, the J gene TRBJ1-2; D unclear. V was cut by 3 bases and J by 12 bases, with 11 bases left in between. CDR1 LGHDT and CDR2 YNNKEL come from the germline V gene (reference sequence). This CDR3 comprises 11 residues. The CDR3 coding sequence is TGTGCCAGCAGCCATCGAGGGTCAAACACCTTC. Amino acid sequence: CASSHRGSNTF.

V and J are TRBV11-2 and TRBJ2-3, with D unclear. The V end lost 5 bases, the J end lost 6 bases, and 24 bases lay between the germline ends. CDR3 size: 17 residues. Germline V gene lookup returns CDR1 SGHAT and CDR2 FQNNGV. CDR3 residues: CASSPPHWRRRGDTQYF. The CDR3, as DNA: TGTGCCAGCAGCCCCCCCCACTGGCGGCGACGTGGGGATACGCAGTATTTT. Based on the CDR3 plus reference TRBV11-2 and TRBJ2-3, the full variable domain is EAGVAQSPRYKIIEKRQSVAFWCNPISGHATLYWYQQILGQGPKLLIQFQNNGVVDDSQLPKDRFSAERLKGVDSTLKIQPAKLEDSAVYLCASSPPHWRRRGDTQYFGPGTRLTVL.

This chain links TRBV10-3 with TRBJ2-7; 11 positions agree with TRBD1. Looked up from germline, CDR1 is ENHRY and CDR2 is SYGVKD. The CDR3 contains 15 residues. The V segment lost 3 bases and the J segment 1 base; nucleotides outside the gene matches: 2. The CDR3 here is CAISDRDRGSYEQYF. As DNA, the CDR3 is TGTGCCATCAGTGACCGGGACAGGGGGTCCTACGAGCAGTACTTC.

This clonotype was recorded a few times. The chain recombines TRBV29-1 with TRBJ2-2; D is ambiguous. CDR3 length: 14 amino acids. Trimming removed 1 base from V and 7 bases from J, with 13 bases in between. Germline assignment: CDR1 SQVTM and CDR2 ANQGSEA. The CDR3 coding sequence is TGCAGCGTTGAAGGAAGGGCAGATGACGGGGAGCTGTTTTTT. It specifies CSVEGRADDGELFF.

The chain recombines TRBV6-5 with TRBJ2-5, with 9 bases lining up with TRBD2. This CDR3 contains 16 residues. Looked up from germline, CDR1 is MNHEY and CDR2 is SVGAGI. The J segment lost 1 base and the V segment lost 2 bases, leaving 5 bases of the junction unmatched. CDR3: CASSYGASGIQETQYF. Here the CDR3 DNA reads TGTGCCAGCAGTTACGGGGCTAGCGGGATCCAAGAGACCCAGTACTTC.

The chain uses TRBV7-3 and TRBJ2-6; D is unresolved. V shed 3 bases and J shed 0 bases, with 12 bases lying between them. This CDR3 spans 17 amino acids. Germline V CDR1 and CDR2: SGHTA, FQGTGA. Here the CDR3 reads CASSLSQTSSGANVLTF. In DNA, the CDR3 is TGTGCCAGCAGCTTGTCACAGACCAGCTCTGGGGCCAACGTCCTGACTTTC.

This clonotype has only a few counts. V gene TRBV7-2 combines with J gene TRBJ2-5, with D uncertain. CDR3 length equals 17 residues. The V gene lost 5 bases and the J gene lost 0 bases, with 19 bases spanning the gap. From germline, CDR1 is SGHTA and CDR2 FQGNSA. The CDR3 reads CASSPTWFMTYQETQYF. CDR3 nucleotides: TGTGCCAGCAGCCCAACGTGGTTTATGACATACCAAGAGACCCAGTACTTC.

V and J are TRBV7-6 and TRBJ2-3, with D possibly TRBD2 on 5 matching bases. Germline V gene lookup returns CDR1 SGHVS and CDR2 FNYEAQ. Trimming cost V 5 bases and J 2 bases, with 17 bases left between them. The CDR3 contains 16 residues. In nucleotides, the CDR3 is TGTGCCAGCAGCCCGGAGGTGGGAATCTCCACAGATACGCAGTATTTT. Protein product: CASSPEVGISTDTQYF.

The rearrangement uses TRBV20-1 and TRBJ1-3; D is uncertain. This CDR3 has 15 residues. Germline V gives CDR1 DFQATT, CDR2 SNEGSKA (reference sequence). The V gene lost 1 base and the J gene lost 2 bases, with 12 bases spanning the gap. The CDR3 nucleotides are TGCAGTGCTAGAGTCGGGAGGTTAACTGGAAACACCATATATTTT. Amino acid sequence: CSARVGRLTGNTIYF.

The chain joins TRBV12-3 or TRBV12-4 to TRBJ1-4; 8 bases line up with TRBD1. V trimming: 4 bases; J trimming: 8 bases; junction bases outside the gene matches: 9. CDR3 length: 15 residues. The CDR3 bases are TGTGCCAGCAGTTCAAACAGGGGGGATGGGGAAAAACTGTTTTTT. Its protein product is CASSSNRGDGEKLFF.